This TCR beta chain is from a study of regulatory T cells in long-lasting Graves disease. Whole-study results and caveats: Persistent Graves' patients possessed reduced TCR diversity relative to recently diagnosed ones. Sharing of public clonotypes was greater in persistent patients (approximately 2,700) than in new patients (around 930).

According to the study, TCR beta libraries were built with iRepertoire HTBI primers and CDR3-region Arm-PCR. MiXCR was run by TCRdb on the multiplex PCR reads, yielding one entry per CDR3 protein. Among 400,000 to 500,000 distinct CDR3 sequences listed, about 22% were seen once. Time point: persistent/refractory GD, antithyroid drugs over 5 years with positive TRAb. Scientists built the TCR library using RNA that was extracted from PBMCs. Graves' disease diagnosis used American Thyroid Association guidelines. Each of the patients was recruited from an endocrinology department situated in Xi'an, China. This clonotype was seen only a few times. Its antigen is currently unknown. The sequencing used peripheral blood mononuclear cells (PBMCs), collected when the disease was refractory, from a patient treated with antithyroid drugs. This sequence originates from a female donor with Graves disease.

This chain's CDR3 is CASSPWTGRQGYTF. As DNA, the CDR3 is TGTGCCAGTAGTCCGTGGACAGGCCGCCAGGGCTACACCTTC. The chain joins TRBV19 to TRBJ1-2; TRBD1 agrees at 7 bases. After removal of 5 bases from V and 8 bases from J, the junction contained 11 bases not matched to a gene. The CDR3 extends over 14 amino acids. The germline V gene has CDR1 LNHDA and CDR2 SQIVND (reference sequence).